This TCR beta chain was sequenced in a study of T cells in women clearing cervical HPV infection. About this clone itself: The antigen is unknown. The CDR3 end is not reached by the read, which stops 3 residues before it; the germline J gene fills it in.

Germline V gene lookup returns CDR1 KGHSH and CDR2 LQKENI. CDR3 length: 14 residues. Unmatched junction bases numbered 5, after V lost 4 bases and J lost 4 bases. Only in-frame clones appear in the TCRdb table, and some are missing; sequencing was by immunoSEQ multiplex PCR. The sample's table shows roughly 34,000 clones. Study results and caveats: Cases carried less TRBV6-7 than controls: about 0.1% versus 0.15%.

The receptor's source is a woman between 18 and 70 years old with a cervical HPV16 infection that either progressed to CIN3+ or cleared (not recorded which). J is TRBJ2-3 and V is TRBV18, with 7 bases aligning to TRBD1. Sequencing was performed on blood buffy coat. The CDR3 loop is CASSQDRVADTQYF. Partial CDR3 DNA: TGTGCCAGCTCACAAGACAGGGTCGCAGATACG.